These T cell receptor beta chains were read from a single sample in a study of CD8 T cells in Susac syndrome. TCRdb re-analysed the immunoSEQ multiplex PCR reads in MiXCR, keeping a single row per CDR3 protein. The sample lists about 160,000 distinct CDR3 sequences, roughly 95% occurring once. Sequencing was done on a sample of CD4+ T cells from PBMCs. Receptor source: a human donor with multiple sclerosis. Both conserved end residues are part of each CDR3. A D gene is named only where the DNA matches it firmly. Some rows have no size entry. The others give once, few or many, or a class for an expanded clone.

V: TRBV23-1
D: TRBD1
J: TRBJ1-2
size: once
DNA: TGCGCCAGCAGTCAATCGGGGGACAGGGGTTCGGTCTATGGCTACACCTTC
CDR3: CASSQSGDRGSVYGYTF

V: TRBV2
D: TRBD1
J: TRBJ2-3
size: NA
DNA: TGTGCCAGCAGTCCCAGGACAGGTGGCACAGATACGCAGTATTTT
CDR3: CASSPRTGGTDTQYF

V: TRBV12-3/TRBV12-4
D: NA
J: TRBJ1-5
size: NA
DNA: TGTGCCAGCAGCCCAGGGGAGGGGCCCCAGCATTTT
CDR3: CASSPGEGPQHF

V: TRBV5-6
D: TRBD1
J: TRBJ1-2
size: NA
DNA: TGTGCCAGCAGCACGACAGGGCCCTATGGCTACACCTTC
CDR3: CASSTTGPYGYTF

V: TRBV6-1
D: NA
J: TRBJ1-2
size: once
DNA: TGTGCCAGCAGTGCTCGTTGGCCCTACACCTTC
CDR3: CASSARWPYTF

V: TRBV5-4
D: NA
J: TRBJ2-5
size: NA
DNA: TGTGCCAGCAGCTTGGCAGGGAATGAAGAGACCCAGTACTTC
CDR3: CASSLAGNEETQYF

V: TRBV25-1
D: NA
J: TRBJ2-5
size: NA
DNA: TGTGCCAGCAGAGGACACATAGAGACCCAGTACTTC
CDR3: CASRGHIETQYF

V: TRBV20-1
D: NA
J: TRBJ1-2
size: NA
DNA: TGCAGTGCTAGACCTAAGGGAAGCTATGGCTACACCTTC
CDR3: CSARPKGSYGYTF

V: TRBV19
D: NA
J: TRBJ1-5
size: NA
DNA: TGTGCCAGTAGGGACAGCCACAATCAGCCCCAGCATTTT
CDR3: CASRDSHNQPQHF

V: TRBV20-1
D: NA
J: TRBJ1-1
size: NA
DNA: TGCAGTGCTGCTCTTCAGGGTGGCACTGAAGCTTTCTTT
CDR3: CSAALQGGTEAFF

V: TRBV4-1
D: NA
J: TRBJ1-1
size: NA
DNA: TGCGCCAGCAGCCTGGAGGCACGAGGCGAAGCTTTCTTT
CDR3: CASSLEARGEAFF